This TCR beta chain was recovered during a study of vaccination and CD4 T cells after COVID-19. Looking at the study overall: Two of the convalescents were Hispanic, and the group consisted of six males and four females. Convalescent patients gave post-COVID blood a median roughly 96 days post-diagnosis, range 35 to 161. Study conclusions and caveats: The researchers studied relatively few convalescent patients and omitted early post-infection timepoints.

The CDR3 has 16 residues. Trimming at V came to 4 bases and at J to 2 bases, leaving 8 bases not matched to a gene. Germline assignment: CDR1 SGHTA and CDR2 FQGNSA. Comments on this clonotype: Its specificity is not known.

The Oncomine TCR Beta short-read assay was applied to DNA of cultured CD4+ T cells. MiXCR, run by TCRdb on the PCR reads, gives a single entry per CDR3 protein. The sample comprises about 15,000 distinct CDR3 sequences, under 45% of which are singletons, and roughly 15% rests with the top ten. As for treatment: roughly 11-day PBMC culture with coronavirus spike peptide pools or control peptides (ViraFEST assay). The sample taken for sequencing was cultured CD4+ T cells from blood. The chain combines TRBV7-2 with TRBJ1-3, with 7 nucleotides matching TRBD1. This sequence originates from a human donor with COVID-19. CDR3 in amino acids: CASSYNRQGAGNTIYF. The CDR3 bases are TGTGCCAGCAGCTACAACAGACAGGGAGCTGGAAACACCATATATTTT.